This note documents a single T cell receptor beta chain sequence. Its antigen remains unidentified. A much larger clone lies one base from this, so it may be a read error. The missing conserved phenylalanine or tryptophan at the end of this CDR3 makes a read error likely. TCRdb itself ran the reads through MiXCR, one entry per CDR3 protein. The sample lists hundreds of thousands of distinct CDR3 sequences, roughly 26% occurring once. The sample is drawn from a study of T cell repertoires in cytomegalovirus infection. Study context: CMV infection and matching HLA type were both indicated by public TCR beta signatures.

Study results and limitations: The study identified carriers of CMV plus the relevant HLA from cumulative public TCR beta family frequency. HLA-C-restricted CMV-specific TCR beta clonotypes were dominant in the ex vivo response.

The sample was CD8+ T cells from PBMCs. The source of this sequence is a human donor in good health (CMV status not recorded). Some clones in this sample may be carry-over from other donors' samples.

The CDR3 reads CASSSARTDTQYS. The CDR3 region has the DNA TGTGCCAGCAGCTCGGCCCGCACAGATACGCAGTATTCT. The genes are TRBV7-2 and TRBJ2-3, with no clear D. The CDR3 covers 13 residues. V lost 4 bases and J lost 1, with 6 bases in between. Looked up from germline, CDR1 is SGHTA and CDR2 is FQGNSA.